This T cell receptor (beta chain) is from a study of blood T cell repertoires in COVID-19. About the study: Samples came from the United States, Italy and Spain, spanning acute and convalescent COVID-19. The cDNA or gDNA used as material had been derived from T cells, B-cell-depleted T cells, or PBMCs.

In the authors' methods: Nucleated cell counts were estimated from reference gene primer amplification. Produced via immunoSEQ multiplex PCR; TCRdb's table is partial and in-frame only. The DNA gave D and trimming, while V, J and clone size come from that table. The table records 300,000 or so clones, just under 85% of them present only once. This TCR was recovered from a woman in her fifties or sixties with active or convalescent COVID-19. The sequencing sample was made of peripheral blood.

The CDR3 nucleotides read TGTGCCATCAGTGCAGGACTAGCGGGATCCAACTCGGTCATGTCCTACGAGCAGTACTTC. Translation: CAISAGLAGSNSVMSYEQYF. The V and J genes are TRBV10-3 and TRBJ2-7, with 12 bases identical to TRBD2. V shed 4 bases and J 1 base; nucleotides not matched to a gene: 17. Germline lookup yields CDR1 ENHRY and CDR2 SYGVKD. This CDR3 region has 20 residues.